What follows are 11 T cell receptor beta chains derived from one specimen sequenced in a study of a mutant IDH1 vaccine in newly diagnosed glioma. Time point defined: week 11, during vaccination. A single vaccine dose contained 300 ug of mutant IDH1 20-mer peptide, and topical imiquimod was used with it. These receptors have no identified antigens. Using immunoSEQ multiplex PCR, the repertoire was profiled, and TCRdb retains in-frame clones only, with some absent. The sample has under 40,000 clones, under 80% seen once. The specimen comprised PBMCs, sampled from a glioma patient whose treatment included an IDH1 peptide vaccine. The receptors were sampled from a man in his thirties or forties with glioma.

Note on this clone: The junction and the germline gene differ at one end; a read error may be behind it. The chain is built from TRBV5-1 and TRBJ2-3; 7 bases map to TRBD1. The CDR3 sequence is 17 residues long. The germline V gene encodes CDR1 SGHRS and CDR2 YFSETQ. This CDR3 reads CASSQNPRGIGTGTQYF. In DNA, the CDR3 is TGCGCCAGCAGCCAAAACCCCAGGGGGATTGGAACAGGTACGCAGTATTTT.

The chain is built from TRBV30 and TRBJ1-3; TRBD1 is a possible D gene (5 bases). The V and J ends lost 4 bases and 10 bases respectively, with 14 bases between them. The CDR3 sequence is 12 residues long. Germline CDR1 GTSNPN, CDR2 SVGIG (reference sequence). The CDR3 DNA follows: TGTGCCTGGACCACCGAGGGGAGAACCATATATTTT. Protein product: CAWTTEGRTIYF.

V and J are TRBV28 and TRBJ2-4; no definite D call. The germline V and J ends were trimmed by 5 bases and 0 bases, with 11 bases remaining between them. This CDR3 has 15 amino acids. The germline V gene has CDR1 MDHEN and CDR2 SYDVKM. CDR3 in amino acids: CASSVVGVAKNIQYF. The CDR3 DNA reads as TGTGCCAGCAGTGTAGTAGGAGTAGCCAAAAACATTCAGTACTTC.

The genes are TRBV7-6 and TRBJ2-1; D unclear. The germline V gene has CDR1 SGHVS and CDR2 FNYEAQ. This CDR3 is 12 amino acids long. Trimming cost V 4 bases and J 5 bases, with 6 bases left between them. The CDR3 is CASSYLNNEQFF. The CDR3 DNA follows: TGTGCCAGCAGCTACCTGAACAATGAGCAGTTCTTC.

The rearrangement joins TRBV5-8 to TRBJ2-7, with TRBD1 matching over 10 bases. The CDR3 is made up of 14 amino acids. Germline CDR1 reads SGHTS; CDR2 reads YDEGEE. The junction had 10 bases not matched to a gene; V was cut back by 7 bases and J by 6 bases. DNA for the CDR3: TGTGCCAGCGAGCGGGACCGGACAGGGGGCGAGCAGTACTTC. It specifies CASERDRTGGEQYF.

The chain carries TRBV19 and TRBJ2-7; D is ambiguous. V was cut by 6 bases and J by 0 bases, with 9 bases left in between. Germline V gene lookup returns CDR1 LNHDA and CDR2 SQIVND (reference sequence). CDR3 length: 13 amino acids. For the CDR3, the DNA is TGTGCCAGTAGAATTATTAGCTCCTACGAGCAGTACTTC. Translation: CASRIISSYEQYF.

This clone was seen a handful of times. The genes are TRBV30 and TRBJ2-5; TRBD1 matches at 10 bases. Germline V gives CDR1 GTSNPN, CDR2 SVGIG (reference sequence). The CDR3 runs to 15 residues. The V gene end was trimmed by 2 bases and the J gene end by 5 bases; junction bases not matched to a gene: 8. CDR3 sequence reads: CAWSKGQGTRETQYF. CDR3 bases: TGTGCCTGGAGTAAGGGACAGGGGACTCGGGAGACCCAGTACTTC. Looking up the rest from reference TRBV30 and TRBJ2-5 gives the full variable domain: SQTIHQWPATLVQPVGSPLSLECTVEGTSNPNLYWYRQAAGRGLQLLFYSVGIGQISSEVPQNLSASRPQDRQFILSSKKLLLSDSGFYLCAWSKGQGTRETQYFGPGTRLLVL.

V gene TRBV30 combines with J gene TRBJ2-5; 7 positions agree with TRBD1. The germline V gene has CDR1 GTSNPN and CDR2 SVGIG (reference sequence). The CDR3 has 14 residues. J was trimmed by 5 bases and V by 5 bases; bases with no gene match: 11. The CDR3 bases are TGTGCCTGGGGCATGACAGGGTTCGAGGAGACCCAGTACTTC. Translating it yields CAWGMTGFEETQYF. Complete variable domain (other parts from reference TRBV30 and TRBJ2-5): SQTIHQWPATLVQPVGSPLSLECTVEGTSNPNLYWYRQAAGRGLQLLFYSVGIGQISSEVPQNLSASRPQDRQFILSSKKLLLSDSGFYLCAWGMTGFEETQYFGPGTRLLVL.

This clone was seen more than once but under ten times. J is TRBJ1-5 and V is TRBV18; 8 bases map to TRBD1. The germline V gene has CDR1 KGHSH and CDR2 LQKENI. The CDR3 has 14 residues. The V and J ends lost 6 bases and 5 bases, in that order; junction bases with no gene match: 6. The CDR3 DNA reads TGTGCCAGCTCCCCGGACAGGGTGGATCAGCCCCAGCATTTT. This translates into CASSPDRVDQPQHF.

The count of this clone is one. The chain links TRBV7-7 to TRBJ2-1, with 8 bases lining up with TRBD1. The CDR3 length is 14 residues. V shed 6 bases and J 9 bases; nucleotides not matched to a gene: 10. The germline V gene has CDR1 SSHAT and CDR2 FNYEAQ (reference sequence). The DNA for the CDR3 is TGTGCCAGCAGTCGCTTGCAGGGGGCGGGTGAGCAGTTCTTC. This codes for CASSRLQGAGEQFF.

CDR3 residues: CASSFPGAAGYTF. CDR3 in DNA: TGTGCCAGCAGCTTTCCAGGGGCAGCTGGCTACACCTTC. The chain uses TRBV5-6 and TRBJ1-2; D possibly corresponds to TRBD1 (6 bases). Germline loops: CDR1 SGHDT, CDR2 YYEEEE. This CDR3 is 13 amino acids long. Deletions cut 2 bases from V and 7 bases from J, with 12 bases between.